This TCR beta chain was recorded in a study of blood T cell repertoires in COVID-19. Turning to the study itself: Material from acute and convalescent COVID-19 was sourced from the United States, Italy and Spain.

The length of the CDR3 is 14 residues. The germline gives CDR1 MNHEY, CDR2 SMNVEV (reference sequence). V lost 2 bases, J lost 9 bases, and 17 bases lay in between. This clone was observed a single time. Clones were read by immunoSEQ multiplex PCR, and TCRdb kept only the in-frame ones, dropping some. The sample has 350,000 to 450,000 clones, roughly nine tenths seen once. Sequences were obtained from peripheral blood. The receptor comes from a man aged 40-50 years with acute or convalescent COVID-19. The V call is TRBV27, the J call TRBJ2-7; D possibly corresponds to TRBD1 (6 bases). Here the CDR3 reads CASSLASQGQRQYF. DNA of the CDR3: TGTGCCAGCAGTTTAGCCTCACAGGGCCAGAGGCAGTACTTC.